A selection of T cell receptor beta chains follows, all from one sample in a study of CD8+ T cells in alopecia areata. The protocol was immunoSEQ multiplex PCR, while the TCRdb copy is restricted to in-frame clones and leaves out a portion. The data show approximately 150,000 clones, with about 51% seen just once and roughly 0.92% held by the top ten. The sample consisted of CD4+ T cells sorted from blood, taken at week 0. These receptors came from a human donor with alopecia areata. CDR3s include the opening cysteine and the closing phenylalanine or tryptophan.

J: TRBJ2-1; V: TRBV9; CDR3: CASSVGLAGGYNEQFF
J: TRBJ1-2; V: TRBV30; CDR3: CAWSVRAKAHGYTF
J: TRBJ1-3; V: TRBV9; CDR3: CASSVVGGNTIYF
J: TRBJ2-1; V: TRBV7-2; CDR3: CASSFTAEQFF
J: TRBJ2-3; V: TRBV28; CDR3: CASRVQAGSTDTQYF
J: TRBJ2-3; V: TRBV5-4; CDR3: CASSLERTDTQYF
J: TRBJ1-4; V: TRBV30; CDR3: CAWSVVRGAGGEKLFF
J: TRBJ2-1; V: TRBV27; CDR3: CASTLLGQGYNEQFF
J: TRBJ2-7; V: TRBV23-1; CDR3: CASSQLKFRDRAYEQYF
J: TRBJ1-5; V: TRBV18; CDR3: CARQGYRGNQPQHF
J: TRBJ1-1; V: TRBV11-2; CDR3: CASSLAGGLNTEAFF
J: TRBJ2-2; V: TRBV30; CDR3: CAWDSNLNTGELFF
J: TRBJ2-1; V: TRBV29-1; CDR3: CSATDTHPLNQQFF
J: TRBJ2-1; V: TRBV29-1; CDR3: CSVSRGYEQFF
J: TRBJ1-4; V: TRBV30; CDR3: CAWQTGGVEKLFF
J: TRBJ2-7; V: TRBV9; CDR3: CASTVLKRLADIYDVQYF
J: TRBJ2-6; V: TRBV7-2; CDR3: CASSLGSYSGANVLTF
J: TRBJ2-7; V: TRBV5-1; CDR3: CATREQTSSYEQYF
J: TRBJ1-5; V: TRBV30; CDR3: CAWSGGTIGNQPQHF
J: TRBJ1-5; V: TRBV29-1; CDR3: CSVRTGGNQPQHF
J: TRBJ1-1; V: TRBV29-1; CDR3: CSVVNPADGTEAFF
J: TRBJ2-5; V: TRBV30; CDR3: CAWSPSGETQYF
J: TRBJ2-5; V: TRBV5-1; CDR3: CASSRDIQETQYF
J: TRBJ2-7; V: TRBV29-1; CDR3: CSPRRGSGMKYEQYF
J: TRBJ2-5; V: TRBV2; CDR3: CASSEALKGATQYF